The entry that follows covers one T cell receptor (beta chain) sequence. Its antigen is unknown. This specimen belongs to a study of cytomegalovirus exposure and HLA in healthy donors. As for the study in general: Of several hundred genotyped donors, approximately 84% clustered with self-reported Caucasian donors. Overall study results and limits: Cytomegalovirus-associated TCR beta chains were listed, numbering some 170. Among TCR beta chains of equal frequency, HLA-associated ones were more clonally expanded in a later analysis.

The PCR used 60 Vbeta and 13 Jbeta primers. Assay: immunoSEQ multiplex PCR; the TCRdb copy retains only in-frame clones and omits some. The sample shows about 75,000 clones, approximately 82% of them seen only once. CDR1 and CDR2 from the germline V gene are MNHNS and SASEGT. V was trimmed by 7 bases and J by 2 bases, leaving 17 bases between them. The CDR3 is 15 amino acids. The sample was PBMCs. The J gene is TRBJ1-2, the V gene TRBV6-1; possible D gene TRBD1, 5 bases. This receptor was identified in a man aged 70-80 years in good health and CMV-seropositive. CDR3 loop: CASKLTALGNYGYTF. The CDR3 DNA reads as TGTGCCAGCAAGTTGACAGCCCTAGGCAACTATGGCTACACCTTC.